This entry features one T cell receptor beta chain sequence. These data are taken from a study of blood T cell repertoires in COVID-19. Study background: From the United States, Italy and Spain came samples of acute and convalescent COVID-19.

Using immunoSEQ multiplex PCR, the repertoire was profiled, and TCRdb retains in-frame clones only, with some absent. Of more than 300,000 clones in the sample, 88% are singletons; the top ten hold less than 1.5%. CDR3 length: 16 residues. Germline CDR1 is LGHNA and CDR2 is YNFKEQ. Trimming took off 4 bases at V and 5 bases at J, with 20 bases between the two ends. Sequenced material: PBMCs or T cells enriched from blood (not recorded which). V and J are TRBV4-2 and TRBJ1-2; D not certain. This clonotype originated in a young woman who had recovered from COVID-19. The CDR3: CASSLNGGGGYYGYTF. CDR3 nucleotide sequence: TGTGCCAGCAGCCTGAACGGCGGCGGCGGATATTATGGCTACACCTTC.